Following are 3 T cell receptor beta chains from one sample sequenced in a study of T-cell reconstitution after alpha-beta-depleted transplantation in children. The TCRbeta library incorporated unique molecular identifiers. TCRdb independently ran MiXCR on the PCR reads; one entry per CDR3 protein. The sample holds 100,000 or so distinct CDR3 sequences, roughly 7.1% seen once. Source: PBMCs, taken before TCRalphabeta/CD19-depleted stem cell transplant. Every receptor here comes from a boy between 2 and 10 years old with acute lymphoblastic leukemia, due to receive a stem cell transplant.

This clonotype was picked up a small number of times. The chain combines TRBV12-3 or TRBV12-4 with TRBJ2-1; 10 bases match TRBD1. J was trimmed by 4 bases and V by 6 bases; bases with no gene match: 15. The CDR3 has 18 residues. CDR3 in amino acids: CASSSGGQGNVEYNEQFF. The CDR3 DNA follows: TGTGCCAGCAGCTCCGGGGGACAGGGGAATGTAGAGTACAATGAGCAGTTCTTC.

With regard to this clonotype: A much larger clone differs from this one at a single base, so this may be a read error. The rearrangement links TRBV20-1 to TRBJ1-6; tentatively, D is TRBD1 (5 bases). The CDR3 is 14 residues long. Germline-derived CDR1 and CDR2 are DFQATT and SNEGSKA (reference sequence). V was cut by 6 bases and J by 2 bases, with 11 bases left in between. CDR3 nucleotides: TGCAGTGCAGGGGTGAGCACCTATAATTCACCCCTCCACTTT. Residues: CSAGVSTYNSPLHF.

V gene TRBV6-4 combines with J gene TRBJ1-5; D unresolved. The CDR3 is made up of 13 amino acids. Trimming shortened V by 3 bases and J by 7 bases, and 10 bases separated the two germline ends. The V gene's germline CDR1 is MRHNA and CDR2 SNTAGT. In DNA form, the CDR3 reads TGTGCCAGCAGTGAATTCGGCGGACAGCCCCAGCATTTT. Protein sequence: CASSEFGGQPQHF.